A few counts support the clone carrying this T cell receptor (beta chain). The repertoire was sequenced with immunoSEQ multiplex PCR; TCRdb's copy has only in-frame clones and lacks some. The table lists approximately 140,000 clones, 89% of them singletons, with approximately 8% in the top ten. This specimen belongs to a study of control samples from healthy donors and cancer patients. The CDR3 extends over 13 amino acids. Germline CDR1 and CDR2: LNHDA and SQIVND (reference sequence). Trimming stripped 5 bases from V and 0 bases from J, with 7 bases between. The sequenced material came from PBMCs. This receptor was identified in a man in his fifties with head and neck cancer. V is TRBV19 and J is TRBJ1-1, with D hard to call. Written as DNA, the CDR3 is TGTGCCAGTAGTGTGGCCGTGAACACTGAAGCTTTCTTT. It codes for CASSVAVNTEAFF.